This paragraph covers one T cell receptor beta chain sequence. The sample originates from a study of T cell changes during pregnancy in multiple sclerosis. The V and J ends lost 1 base and 2 bases respectively, with 18 bases between them. Per the germline V gene, CDR1 is LNHDA and CDR2 is SQIVND (reference sequence). This CDR3 is built from 18 residues. Clones were read by immunoSEQ multiplex PCR, and TCRdb kept only the in-frame ones, dropping some. The sample shows approximately 70,000 clones, about nine tenths of them seen only once. This specimen consisted of CD4+ T cells from peripheral blood mononuclear cells, obtained before pregnancy. The sequence came from a female donor with multiple sclerosis, enrolled in a pregnancy study. The rearrangement uses TRBV19 and TRBJ2-1; D perhaps matches TRBD1 (6 bases). In nucleotides, the CDR3 is TGTGCCAGTAGTATAGGCCAGGGATACAGGGTACCCTACAATGAGCAGTTCTTC. This codes for CASSIGQGYRVPYNEQFF.